The 17 T cell receptor beta chains in this list originate from one sample, sequenced in a study of blood T cells in healthy people across ages. A J-beta primer mix and a sample-barcoded 5' primer were used in a second PCR of roughly 7 to 12 cycles. TCRdb re-analysed the 5' RACE reads in MiXCR, keeping a single row per CDR3 protein. The sample lists 1.5 million to 2 million distinct CDR3 sequences, about 28% seen once, with roughly 8% in the top ten. Material for sequencing was blood. The receptor set was obtained from a woman aged 25 to 39 in good health.

The chain couples TRBV20-1 to TRBJ1-2, with a possible D match to TRBD1 (5 bases). Germline CDR1 is DFQATT and CDR2 is SNEGSKA (reference sequence). The CDR3 runs 16 residues. The V gene lost 3 bases and the J gene lost 8 bases, with 25 bases spanning the gap. The CDR3 region has the DNA TGCAGTGCTAGGCTCATGGGGCCAGGCGGCGTCTGGGGCTACACCTTC. This sequence encodes CSARLMGPGGVWGYTF.

This clonotype was observed a handful of times. At one end the junction does not follow the germline gene, possibly because of a read error. V and J are TRBV5-5 and TRBJ1-1, with TRBD1 matching over 7 bases. Germline CDR1 reads SGHKS; CDR2 reads YYEKEE (reference sequence). The CDR3 totals 14 residues. The CDR3 DNA sequence: TGTGCCAGCAGCTTGTCGACAGGGTTCACTGGAGCTTTCTTT. It is translated as CASSLSTGFTGAFF.

The chain joins TRBV28 to TRBJ2-7; weak D call: TRBD1 (6 bases). Trimming removed 10 bases at V and 4 bases at J, with 20 bases between. The germline gives CDR1 MDHEN, CDR2 SYDVKM. This CDR3 has 14 amino acids. The DNA for the CDR3 is TGTGCCACCGGACTGGGCAGGGGCCTTTACGAGCAGTACTTC. This encodes CATGLGRGLYEQYF.

This clonotype was found many times. The J gene is TRBJ2-7, the V gene TRBV27; perhaps TRBD2 as D (6 bases). Germline assignment: CDR1 MNHEY and CDR2 SMNVEV (reference sequence). With 3 bases removed from V and 6 bases from J, the gap between germline ends came to 15 bases. CDR3 length: 14 amino acids. CDR3 residues: CASSFRESSAEQYF. Here the CDR3 DNA reads TGTGCCAGCAGTTTCCGGGAGAGCTCCGCCGAGCAGTACTTC.

This chain joins TRBV11-2 and TRBJ2-7; 7 nucleotides agree with TRBD1. Germline V gene data show CDR1 as SGHAT and CDR2 as FQNNGV. Unmatched junction bases numbered 8, after V lost 3 bases and J lost 0 bases. The CDR3 consists of 16 residues. Here the CDR3 DNA reads TGTGCCAGCAGCTTCCGGACAGGTTACCTCTCCTACGAGCAGTACTTC. Its protein product is CASSFRTGYLSYEQYF.

This clonotype was seen ten or more times. This chain joins TRBV20-1 and TRBJ2-7; perhaps TRBD1 as D (6 bases). V lost 0 bases and J 5 bases, leaving 11 bases between the germline ends. The CDR3 is 13 amino acids. Germline-derived CDR1 and CDR2 are DFQATT and SNEGSKA (reference sequence). The CDR3 here is CSARDPRGNEQYF. In DNA form, the CDR3 reads TGCAGTGCTAGAGATCCAAGGGGGAACGAGCAGTACTTC.

V and J are TRBV20-1 and TRBJ2-3; TRBD2 matches at 11 bases. This CDR3 has 14 amino acids. The V segment lost 5 bases and the J segment 6 bases; nucleotides outside the gene matches: 7. Per the germline V gene, CDR1 is DFQATT and CDR2 is SNEGSKA (reference sequence). The CDR3 coding sequence is TGCAGTGCTCTTAGCGGGAGGGCCGTTGATACGCAGTATTTT. This gives the protein CSALSGRAVDTQYF.

This clonotype occurred a few times. A much larger clone lies one base from this, so it may be a read error. The rearrangement links TRBV20-1 to TRBJ2-4; TRBD2 aligns across 10 bases. CDR3 length: 15 residues. Germline trimming cut 6 bases from V and 13 bases from J; bases unmatched to any gene: 18. Germline-derived CDR1 and CDR2 are DFQATT and SNEGSKA (reference sequence). As DNA, the CDR3 is TGCAGTGCCCACCATACTAGCGGGGATATCAATGAGCAGTACTTC. This codes for CSAHHTSGDINEQYF.

The chain has TRBV21-1 and TRBJ2-4; TRBD1 is taken as the D call from the table, unchecked against the DNA. The J call may not be correct, given that the DNA end is closer to TRBJ2-7. TRBV21-1 is termed a pseudogene. CDR3 size: 13 residues. The CDR3 coding sequence is TGTGCCAGCAGCAAGACAGGTTGCTACGAGCAGTACTTC. As protein: CASSKTGCYEQYF.

The J gene is TRBJ2-1, the V gene TRBV9; 10 bases line up with TRBD2. J lost 7 bases, V lost 0 bases, and 10 bases had no gene match. The CDR3 runs to 17 residues. Per germline, CDR1 SGDLS and CDR2 YYNGEE. CDR3 nucleotide sequence: TGTGCCAGCAGCGTAGAGGCTAGCGGGGGCCCAAGAAATGAGCAGTTCTTC. This codes for CASSVEASGGPRNEQFF.

As regards this clonotype: A junction boundary mismatches the germline segment, possibly from a read error. This sequence joins TRBV5-1 and TRBJ1-5; TRBD1 is a possible D gene (5 bases). CDR3 length: 14 amino acids. Per germline, CDR1 SGHRS and CDR2 YFSETQ. The CDR3, as DNA: TGCGCCGGCAGCTTGGACGGGGGAAATCAGCCCCAGCATTTT. The encoded protein is CAGSLDGGNQPQHF.

This clonotype was picked up a small number of times. CDR3 sequence reads: CSVARTSGRAAYNEQFF. The CDR3 DNA sequence: TGCAGCGTTGCTAGGACTAGCGGGAGGGCGGCCTACAATGAGCAGTTCTTC. The chain uses TRBV29-1 and TRBJ2-1; 15 nucleotides align to TRBD2. This CDR3 comprises 17 residues. The germline V gene has CDR1 SQVTM and CDR2 ANQGSEA. The J segment lost 2 bases and the V segment lost 4 bases, leaving 6 bases of the junction unmatched.

As for this clonotype: This may stem from a read error, because a much larger clone lies one nucleotide away. The V gene is TRBV9, the J gene TRBJ1-2; TRBD1 aligns across 7 bases. CDR1 and CDR2 from the germline V gene are SGDLS and YYNGEE. The CDR3 length is 14 residues. V lost 3 bases to trimming and J lost 4 bases; unmatched junction nucleotides: 6. CDR3 sequence reads: CASSGDSRGYGYTF. The CDR3, as DNA: TGTGCCAGCAGCGGGGACAGTAGGGGCTATGGCTACACCTTC.

This clonotype appeared many times. The V gene is TRBV5-1, the J gene TRBJ2-7, with D uncertain. Germline CDR1 reads SGHRS; CDR2 reads YFSETQ. The CDR3 loop spans 14 amino acids. Trimming stripped 2 bases from V and 0 bases from J, with 9 bases between. The CDR3 DNA is TGCGCCAGCAGCTTTACCTCTAGCTCCTACGAGCAGTACTTC. Residues: CASSFTSSSYEQYF.

V is TRBV10-2 and J is TRBJ1-5; D unresolved. CDR1 and CDR2 (germline): WSHSY, SAAADI. Trimming left V 2 bases short and J 2 bases short, with 7 bases between. The CDR3 has 14 residues. As DNA, the CDR3 is TGCGCCAGCAGTGAGGGGGTCGGCAATCAGCCCCAGCATTTT. This gives the protein CASSEGVGNQPQHF.

This clonotype came up a few times. This sequence joins TRBV12-3 or TRBV12-4 and TRBJ2-3, with 9 bases matching TRBD2. V shed 5 bases, J shed 4 bases, and the junction held 16 bases outside the gene matches. The CDR3 totals 18 residues. DNA for the CDR3: TGTGCCAGCAGTCCCCTCAGTGGCGGGGGGGCAGGGGCAGATACGCAGTATTTT. This translates into CASSPLSGGGAGADTQYF.

Only a few counts were recorded for this clonotype. The rearrangement joins TRBV6-5 to TRBJ1-1; D perhaps matches TRBD1 (5 bases). The germline V and J ends were trimmed by 2 bases and 4 bases, with 11 bases remaining between them. Germline-derived CDR1 and CDR2 are MNHEY and SVGAGI. This CDR3 has 14 amino acids. The CDR3 here is CASSYRGETTEAFF. Here the CDR3 DNA reads TGTGCCAGCAGTTACAGGGGTGAGACCACTGAAGCTTTCTTT.